This T cell receptor (beta chain) was obtained from a study of human T cells and chemical hapten exposure. As for the study in general: Upper-back patch tests with 0.01% DPC were read at 6 days. Overall study results and limits: After DPC sensitization, TCRs above 1 in 1000 frequency showed no change. Expanded TCRs grouped into significantly more large CDR3 similarity clusters than controls produced.

Trimming pared 6 bases from V and 4 bases from J, leaving 19 bases between. The CDR3 sequence is 14 residues long. Germline V gene lookup returns CDR1 SQVTM and CDR2 ANQGSEA. Time point described: patch test 2, 6 weeks after DPC sensitization. As for treatment: therapeutic diphenylcyclopropenone sensitization with weekly scalp DPC. Individual cDNA molecules (in the library) carried attached unique molecular identifiers. TCRdb independently ran MiXCR on the RACE reads; one entry per CDR3 protein. The sample lists about 110,000 distinct CDR3 sequences; approximately 8.8% were seen once. The sample holds many counts of this clonotype. Its antigen is as yet unknown.

This TCR came from a woman aged 40 to 50 with alopecia areata. Some clones in this sample may be carry-over from other donors' samples. Sample: whole blood, taken in connection with sensitization to the hapten diphenylcyclopropenone (DPC). The chain links TRBV29-1 to TRBJ2-7; perhaps TRBD1 as D (5 bases). The CDR3 spells CSVAVRDSAYEQYF. CDR3 coding DNA: TGCAGCGTCGCCGTCCGAGACAGTGCATACGAGCAGTACTTC.